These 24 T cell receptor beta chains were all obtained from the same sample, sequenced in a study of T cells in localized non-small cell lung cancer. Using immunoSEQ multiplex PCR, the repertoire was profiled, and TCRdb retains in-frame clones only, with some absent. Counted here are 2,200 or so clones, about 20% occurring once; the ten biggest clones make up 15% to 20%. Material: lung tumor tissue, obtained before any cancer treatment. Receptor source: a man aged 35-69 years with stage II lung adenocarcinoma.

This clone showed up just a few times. CDR3 in DNA: TGTGCCAGCCTCTCCGGGACAGAGCACTACGAGCAGTACTTC. Translating it yields CASLSGTEHYEQYF. This chain uses TRBV9 with TRBJ2-7; 7 bases map to TRBD1. Germline V lookup: CDR1 SGDLS, CDR2 YYNGEE. With V trimmed by 7 bases and J by 3 bases, 10 bases remained unmatched. The CDR3 length is 14 residues. The complete variable domain, with remaining parts taken from reference TRBV9 and TRBJ2-7, reads DSGVTQTPKHLITATGQRVTLRCSPRSGDLSVYWYQQSLDQGLQFLIQYYNGEERAKGNILERFSAQQFPDLHSELNLSSLELGDSALYFCASLSGTEHYEQYFGPGTRLTVT.

The CDR3 reads CASSEGQGNRELFF. The CDR3 region has the DNA TGTGCCAGCAGCGAAGGTCAGGGGAACCGGGAGCTGTTTTTT. The chain links TRBV6-8 to TRBJ2-2; tentatively, D is TRBD1 (6 bases). Germline V lookup: CDR1 MNHGY, CDR2 SAAAGT. The CDR3 runs 14 residues. V was shortened by 6 bases and J by 9 bases, with 17 bases between the two germline ends.

CDR3 DNA: TGCGCCAGCAGTCCAATGGCGGGTAGCAATCAGCCCCAGCATTTT. This sequence encodes CASSPMAGSNQPQHF. The V gene is TRBV1, the J gene TRBJ1-5. TRBV1 is designated a pseudogene. CDR3 length: 15 residues.

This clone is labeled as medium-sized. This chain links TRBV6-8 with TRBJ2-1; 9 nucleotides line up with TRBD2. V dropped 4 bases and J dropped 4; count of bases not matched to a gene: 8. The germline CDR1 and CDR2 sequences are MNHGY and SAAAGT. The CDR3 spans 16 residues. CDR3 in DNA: TGTGCCAGCAGTTTCGACGAGCGGGGGGAATACAATGAGCAGTTCTTC. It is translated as CASSFDERGEYNEQFF.

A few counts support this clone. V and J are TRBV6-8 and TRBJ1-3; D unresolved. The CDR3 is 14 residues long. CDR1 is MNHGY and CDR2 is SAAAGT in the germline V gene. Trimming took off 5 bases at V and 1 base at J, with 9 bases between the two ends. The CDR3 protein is CASSVALSGNTIYF. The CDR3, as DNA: TGTGCCAGCAGTGTAGCGTTATCTGGAAACACCATATATTTT.

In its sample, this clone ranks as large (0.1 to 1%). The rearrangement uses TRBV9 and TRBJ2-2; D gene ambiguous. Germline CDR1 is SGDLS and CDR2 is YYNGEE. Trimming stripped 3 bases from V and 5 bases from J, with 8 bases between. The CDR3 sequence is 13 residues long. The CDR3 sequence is CASSEQRTGELFF. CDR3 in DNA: TGTGCCAGCAGCGAGCAGAGGACCGGGGAGCTGTTTTTT.

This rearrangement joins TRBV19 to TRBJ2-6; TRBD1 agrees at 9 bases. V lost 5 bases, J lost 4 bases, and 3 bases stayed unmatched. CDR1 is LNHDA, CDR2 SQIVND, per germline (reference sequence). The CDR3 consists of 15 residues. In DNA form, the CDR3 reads TGTGCCAGTAGTTCACAGGGGGCAGGGGCCAACGTCCTGACTTTC. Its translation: CASSSQGAGANVLTF.

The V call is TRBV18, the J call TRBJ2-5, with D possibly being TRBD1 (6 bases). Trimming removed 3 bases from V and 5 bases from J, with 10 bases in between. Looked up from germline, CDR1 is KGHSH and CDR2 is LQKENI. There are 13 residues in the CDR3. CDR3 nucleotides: TGTGCCAGCTCACCCGGACAGTTGGAGACCCAGTACTTC. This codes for CASSPGQLETQYF.

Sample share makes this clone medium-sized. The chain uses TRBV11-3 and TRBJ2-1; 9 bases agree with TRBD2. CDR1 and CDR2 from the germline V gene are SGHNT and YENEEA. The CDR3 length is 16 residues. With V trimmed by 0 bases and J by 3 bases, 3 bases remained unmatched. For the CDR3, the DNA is TGTGCCAGCAGCTTAGAGGCGGGGGGGCTCTACAATGAGCAGTTCTTC. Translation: CASSLEAGGLYNEQFF.

The CDR3 DNA reads as TGTGCCTGGAGTGTACTGGATGAGCAGTTCTTC. This gives the protein CAWSVLDEQFF. The rearrangement joins TRBV30 to TRBJ2-1; D remains unclear. V was clipped by 0 bases and J by 8 bases, with 5 bases between them. Germline V gives CDR1 GTSNPN, CDR2 SVGIG (reference sequence). CDR3 length: 11 residues. Using reference TRBV30 and TRBJ2-1 for the parts outside the CDR3, the full variable domain is SQTIHQWPATLVQPVGSPLSLECTVEGTSNPNLYWYRQAAGRGLQLLFYSVGIGQISSEVPQNLSASRPQDRQFILSSKKLLLSDSGFYLCAWSVLDEQFFGPGTRLTVL.

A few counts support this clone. This CDR3 is CATGTAQKEQYF. For the CDR3, the DNA is TGTGCCACCGGGACAGCCCAAAAGGAGCAGTACTTC. The rearrangement joins TRBV12-5 to TRBJ2-7; TRBD1 matches 7 bases. The CDR3 covers 12 residues. Germline lookup yields CDR1 LGHNT and CDR2 FRNRAP. Combining the CDR3 with reference TRBV12-5 and TRBJ2-7 gives the whole variable domain DARVTQTPRHKVTEMGQEVTMRCQPILGHNTVFWYRQTMMQGLELLAYFRNRAPLDDSGMPKDRFSAEMPDATLATLKIQPSEPRDSAVYFCATGTAQKEQYFGPGTRLTVT.

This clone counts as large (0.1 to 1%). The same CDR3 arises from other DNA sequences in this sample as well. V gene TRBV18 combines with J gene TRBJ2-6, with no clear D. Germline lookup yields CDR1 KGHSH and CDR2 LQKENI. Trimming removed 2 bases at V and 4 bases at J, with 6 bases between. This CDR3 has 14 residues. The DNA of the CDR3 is TGTGCCAGCTCACCAGGGTCCGGGGCCAACGTCCTGACTTTC. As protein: CASSPGSGANVLTF.

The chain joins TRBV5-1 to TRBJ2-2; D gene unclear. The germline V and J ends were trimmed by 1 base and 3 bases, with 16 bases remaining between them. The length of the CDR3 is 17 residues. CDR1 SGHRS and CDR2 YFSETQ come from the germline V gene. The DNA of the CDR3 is TGCGCCAGCAGCTTGTACTTGGTAGTGTCAGACACCGGGGAGCTGTTTTTT. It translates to CASSLYLVVSDTGELFF.

CDR3 bases: TGCGCCAGCAGTATTAGCGGGAGCCTAGGTGATGAGCAGTTCTTC. Protein: CASSISGSLGDEQFF. The J gene is TRBJ2-1, the V gene TRBV10-2, with 9 bases aligning to TRBD2. The CDR3 runs 15 residues. Germline assignment: CDR1 WSHSY and CDR2 SAAADI. Trimming removed 5 bases from V and 8 bases from J; junction bases left unmatched: 10.

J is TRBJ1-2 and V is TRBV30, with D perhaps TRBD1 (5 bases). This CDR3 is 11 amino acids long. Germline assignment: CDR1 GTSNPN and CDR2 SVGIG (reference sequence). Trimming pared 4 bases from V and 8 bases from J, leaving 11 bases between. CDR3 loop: CAWTLSGGYTF. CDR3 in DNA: TGTGCCTGGACCCTATCAGGGGGCTACACCTTC.

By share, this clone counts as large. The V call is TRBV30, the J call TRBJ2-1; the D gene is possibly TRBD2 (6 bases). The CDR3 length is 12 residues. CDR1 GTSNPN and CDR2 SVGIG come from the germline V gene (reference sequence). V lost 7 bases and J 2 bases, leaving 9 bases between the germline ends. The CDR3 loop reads CASGLPYNEQFF. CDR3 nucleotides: TGTGCCTCGGGACTTCCCTACAATGAGCAGTTCTTC.

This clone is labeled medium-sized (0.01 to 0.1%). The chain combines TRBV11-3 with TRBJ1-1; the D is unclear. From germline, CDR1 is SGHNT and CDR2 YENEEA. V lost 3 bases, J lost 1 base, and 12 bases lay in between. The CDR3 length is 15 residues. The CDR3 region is CASSLVGSPNTEAFF. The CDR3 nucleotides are TGTGCCAGCAGCTTGGTGGGGAGCCCGAACACTGAAGCTTTCTTT.

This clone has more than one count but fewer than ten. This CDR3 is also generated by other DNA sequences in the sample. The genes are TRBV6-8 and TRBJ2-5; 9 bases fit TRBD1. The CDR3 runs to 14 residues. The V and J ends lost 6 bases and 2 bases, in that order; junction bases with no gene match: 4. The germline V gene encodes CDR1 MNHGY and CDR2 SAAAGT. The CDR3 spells CASSVDRGQETQYF. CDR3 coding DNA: TGTGCCAGCAGCGTGGACAGGGGACAAGAGACCCAGTACTTC.

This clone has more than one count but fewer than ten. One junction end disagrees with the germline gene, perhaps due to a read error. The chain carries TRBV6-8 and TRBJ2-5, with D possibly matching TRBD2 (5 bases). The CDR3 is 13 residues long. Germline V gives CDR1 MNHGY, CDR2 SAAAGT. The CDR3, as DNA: TGTGCCATCAGTCTGGACTTACAAGAGACCCAGTACTTC. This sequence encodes CAISLDLQETQYF.

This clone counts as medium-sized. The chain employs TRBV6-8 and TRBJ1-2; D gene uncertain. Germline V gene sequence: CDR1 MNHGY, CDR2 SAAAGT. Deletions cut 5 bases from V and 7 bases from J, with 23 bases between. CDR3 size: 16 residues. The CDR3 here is CASSKGRNLWTVGYTF. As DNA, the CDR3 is TGTGCCAGCAGTAAGGGCAGGAACCTCTGGACGGTTGGCTACACCTTC.

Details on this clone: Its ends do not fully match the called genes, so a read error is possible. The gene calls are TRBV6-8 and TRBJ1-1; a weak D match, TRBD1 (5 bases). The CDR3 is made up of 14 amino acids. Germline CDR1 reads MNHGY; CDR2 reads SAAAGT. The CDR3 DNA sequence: TGTGCCATCAGTCCTGGGGGGGGGAACACTGAAGCTTTCTTT. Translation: CAISPGGGNTEAFF.

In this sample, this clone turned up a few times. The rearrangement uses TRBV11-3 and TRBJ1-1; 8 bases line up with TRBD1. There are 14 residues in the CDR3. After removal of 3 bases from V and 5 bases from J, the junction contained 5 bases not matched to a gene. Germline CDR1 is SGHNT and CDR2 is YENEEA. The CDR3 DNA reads TGTGCCAGCAGCTTTCGGACAGGGCGAACTGAAGCTTTCTTT. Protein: CASSFRTGRTEAFF.

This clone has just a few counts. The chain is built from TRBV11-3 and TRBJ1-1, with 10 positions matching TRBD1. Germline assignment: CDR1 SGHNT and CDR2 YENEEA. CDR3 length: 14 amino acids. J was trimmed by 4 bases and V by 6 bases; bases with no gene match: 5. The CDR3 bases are TGTGCCAGCAGACCGGGACAGGGGACCACTGAAGCTTTCTTT. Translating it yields CASRPGQGTTEAFF. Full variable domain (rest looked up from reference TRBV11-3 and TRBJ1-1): EAGVVQSPRYKIIEKKQPVAFWCNPISGHNTLYWYLQNLGQGPELLIRYENEEAVDDSQLPKDRFSAERLKGVDSTLKIQPAELGDSAVYLCASRPGQGTTEAFFGQGTRLTVV.

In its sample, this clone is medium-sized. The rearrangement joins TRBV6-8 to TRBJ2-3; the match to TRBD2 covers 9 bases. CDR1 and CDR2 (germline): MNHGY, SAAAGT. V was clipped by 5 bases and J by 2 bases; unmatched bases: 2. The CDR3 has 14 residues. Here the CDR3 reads CASSGGGATDTQYF. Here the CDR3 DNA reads TGTGCCAGCAGTGGCGGGGGGGCCACAGATACGCAGTATTTT.